These 22 T cell receptor beta chains originate from one sample sequenced in a study of blood T cells in healthy people across ages. With a J-beta primer mix and a sample-barcoded 5' primer, a second PCR ran about 7 to 12 cycles. TCRdb reprocessed the 5' RACE reads via MiXCR and lists one record per CDR3 protein. The sample includes around 780,000 distinct CDR3 sequences, approximately 60% of them seen just once. The specimen sequenced was blood. Receptors were obtained from a man between 35 and 55 years old in good health.

The chain recombines TRBV5-1 with TRBJ2-6; the D gene is possibly TRBD2 (5 bases). The V gene's germline CDR1 is SGHRS and CDR2 YFSETQ. V lost 0 bases and J lost 0, with 7 bases in between. This CDR3 is built from 16 residues. The CDR3 DNA reads TGCGCCAGCAGCTTGGGCCGGGACTCTGGGGCCAACGTCCTGACTTTC. As protein: CASSLGRDSGANVLTF. The variable domain in full, with the rest retrieved from reference TRBV5-1 and TRBJ2-6, is KAGVTQTPRYLIKTRGQQVTLSCSPISGHRSVSWYQQTPGQGLQFLFEYFSETQRNKGNFPGRFSGRQFSNSRSEMNVSTLELGDSALYLCASSLGRDSGANVLTFGAGSRLTVL.

V is TRBV28 and J is TRBJ2-7; 12 positions agree with TRBD2. The DNA end favors TRBJ2-5, so the J call may be wrong. Germline loops: CDR1 MDHEN, CDR2 SYDVKM. The CDR3 consists of 16 residues. The CDR3 reads CASSSLAGGIEETQYF. The DNA of the CDR3 is TGTGCCAGCAGTTCCCTAGCGGGAGGGATCGAAGAGACCCAGTACTTC.

There are a few counts of this clonotype. The chain has TRBV3-1 and TRBJ2-1; D not certain. Germline V CDR1 and CDR2: LGHDT, YNNKEL (reference sequence). The CDR3 is 15 residues long. Deletions cut 3 bases from V and 1 base from J, with 10 bases between. The CDR3 bases are TGTGCCAGCAGCCACGCAAGGTCTTCCTACAATGAGCAGTTCTTC. It translates to CASSHARSSYNEQFF.

This sequence joins TRBV9 and TRBJ2-5; D is possibly TRBD2 (6 bases). The germline V gene has CDR1 SGDLS and CDR2 YYNGEE. Trimming took off 0 bases at V and 6 bases at J, with 18 bases between the two ends. This CDR3 contains 16 residues. The CDR3 reads CASSVGPGFREKTQYF. CDR3 bases: TGTGCCAGCAGCGTAGGTCCCGGGTTTCGGGAGAAGACCCAGTACTTC.

The genes are TRBV2 and TRBJ2-4; 7 bases are a match to TRBD1. The closer fit of TRBJ2-7 to the DNA end suggests the J call may be wrong. This CDR3 is 15 amino acids long. The germline gives CDR1 SNHLY, CDR2 FYNNEI. The CDR3 sequence: CASIYQRQGPYEQYF. The CDR3 bases are TGTGCCAGCATCTATCAGAGACAGGGCCCCTACGAGCAGTACTTC.

The chain has TRBV7-9 and TRBJ2-6; D possibly uses TRBD1 or TRBD2 (5 bases each). V gave up 2 bases and J gave up 2 bases, with 16 bases separating them. Per germline, CDR1 SEHNR and CDR2 FQNEAQ (reference sequence). The CDR3 runs to 18 residues. Here the CDR3 DNA reads TGTGCCAGCAGCTTAAGGGTCAGGGAGCTGCCTGGGGCCAACGTCCTGACTTTC. The encoded protein is CASSLRVRELPGANVLTF.

This clonotype appeared once. The J gene is TRBJ2-4, the V gene TRBV6-1; the D gene is possibly TRBD1 (6 bases). Germline assignment: CDR1 MNHNS and CDR2 SASEGT. Trimming took off 5 bases at V and 5 bases at J, with 16 bases between the two ends. CDR3 size: 15 residues. The CDR3 is CASSWGPGSQNIQYF. The DNA for the CDR3 is TGTGCCAGCAGTTGGGGGCCAGGGTCCCAAAACATTCAGTACTTC.

This clonotype was seen only once. The chain joins TRBV7-2 to TRBJ2-3; TRBD2 matches 14 bases. Trimming cost V 5 bases and J 6 bases; bases outside gene matches: 7. In germline, CDR1 is SGHTA, CDR2 FQGNSA. CDR3 length equals 16 residues. This chain's CDR3 is CASSLGLAGGMDTQYF. The DNA of the CDR3 is TGTGCCAGCAGCCTCGGACTAGCGGGGGGCATGGATACGCAGTATTTT. The entire variable domain, with the rest obtained from reference TRBV7-2 and TRBJ2-3, is as follows: GAGVSQSPSNKVTEKGKDVELRCDPISGHTALYWYRQSLGQGLEFLIYFQGNSAPDKSGLPSDRFSAERTGGSVSTLTIQRTQQEDSAVYLCASSLGLAGGMDTQYFGPGTRLTVL.

This clonotype has more than one count but fewer than ten. This chain links TRBV7-9 with TRBJ2-7; no firm D call. This CDR3 region has 11 residues. V was trimmed by 5 bases and J by 7 bases, leaving 9 bases between them. CDR1 and CDR2 from the germline V gene are SEHNR and FQNEAQ (reference sequence). For the CDR3, the DNA is TGTGCCAGCAGCACCCTTGGAGAGCAGTACTTC. Residues: CASSTLGEQYF.

This clonotype turned up a few times. V and J are TRBV25-1 and TRBJ1-2, with 7 positions matching TRBD1. CDR3 length: 13 residues. Per the germline V gene, CDR1 is MGHDK and CDR2 is SYGVNS. V shed 3 bases and J 2 bases; nucleotides not matched to a gene: 0. The CDR3 DNA reads TGTGCCAGCAGTGAGGGACAGAACTATGGCTACACCTTC. Residues: CASSEGQNYGYTF.

The chain uses TRBV3-1 and TRBJ2-5; 7 bases are a match to TRBD2. CDR3 size: 18 residues. Germline V lookup: CDR1 LGHDT, CDR2 YNNKEL (reference sequence). The V and J ends lost 1 base and 2 bases, in that order; junction bases with no gene match: 13. CDR3 nucleotide sequence: TGTGCCAGCAGCCAAGTCCTGAGGGTAGCGGGTAGGCAAGAGACCCAGTACTTC. This translates into CASSQVLRVAGRQETQYF.

The rearrangement links TRBV7-2 to TRBJ2-7; D is undetermined. The J call may be faulty, since TRBJ2-1 better matches the DNA end. The CDR3 spans 15 residues. CDR1 is SGHTA, CDR2 FQGNSA, per germline. The CDR3 DNA is TGTGCCAGCAGGTCCCCTATAGGGTCCAGCAATGAGCAGTTCTTC. Protein product: CASRSPIGSSNEQFF.

The chain recombines TRBV6-5 with TRBJ1-2, with D possibly TRBD1 on 6 matching bases. Trimming stripped 2 bases from V and 7 bases from J, with 17 bases between. Germline V gives CDR1 MNHEY, CDR2 SVGAGI. The CDR3 totals 15 residues. The CDR3 sequence: CASSYEAGAARGYTF. CDR3 nucleotides: TGTGCCAGCAGTTACGAAGCAGGGGCGGCACGTGGCTACACCTTC.

This clonotype was picked up a small number of times. The genes are TRBV28 and TRBJ2-5, with D tentatively TRBD1 or TRBD2 (6 bases each). The CDR3 consists of 13 residues. Trimming removed 1 base at V and 7 bases at J, with 10 bases between. Germline CDR1 MDHEN, CDR2 SYDVKM. The CDR3 reads CASSLLGGRTQYF. The CDR3 DNA is TGTGCCAGCAGTTTATTGGGGGGCCGGACCCAGTACTTC. The complete variable domain, with remaining parts taken from reference TRBV28 and TRBJ2-5, reads DVKVTQSSRYLVKRTGEKVFLECVQDMDHENMFWYRQDPGLGLRLIYFSYDVKMKEKGDIPEGYSVSREKKERFSLILESASTNQTSMYLCASSLLGGRTQYFGPGTRLLVL.

This clonotype was found once. V and J are TRBV6-2 or TRBV6-3 and TRBJ1-2; no definite D call. The CDR3 contains 15 residues. V lost 0 bases and J lost 4, with 12 bases in between. Germline CDR1 and CDR2: MNHEY and SVGEGT. The CDR3 DNA reads as TGTGCCAGCAGTTACTCTACCGGGAACGCCTATGGCTACACCTTC. Translating it yields CASSYSTGNAYGYTF.

This clonotype was seen only once. This sequence joins TRBV9 and TRBJ2-1; TRBD1 matches at 7 bases. J lost 1 base, V lost 3 bases, and 4 bases had no gene match. CDR3 size: 15 residues. CDR1 SGDLS and CDR2 YYNGEE come from the germline V gene. CDR3 bases: TGTGCCAGCAGCGATGGGACAGCATCCTACAATGAGCAGTTCTTC. Translated, it gives CASSDGTASYNEQFF.

The rearrangement joins TRBV20-1 to TRBJ2-5, with TRBD2 matching over 12 bases. Germline values: CDR1 DFQATT, CDR2 SNEGSKA (reference sequence). CDR3 length equals 15 residues. Germline trimming cut 8 bases from V and 5 bases from J; bases unmatched to any gene: 12. CDR3 sequence reads: CSPRRASGGVETQYF. CDR3 in DNA: TGCAGTCCCCGACGGGCTAGCGGGGGGGTGGAGACCCAGTACTTC.

This chain uses TRBV27 with TRBJ1-4; D remains ambiguous. Germline V gene data show CDR1 as MNHEY and CDR2 as SMNVEV (reference sequence). Between the trimmed V and J ends, which lost 3 bases and 7 bases, there was a span of 15 bases. There are 15 residues in the CDR3. CDR3 coding DNA: TGTGCCAGCAGTTTCGACCCCTCTTCGGGTGAAAAACTGTTTTTT. Translation: CASSFDPSSGEKLFF.

This rearrangement joins TRBV6-5 to TRBJ2-3; 9 bases match TRBD2. This CDR3 has 18 amino acids. Germline CDR1 and CDR2: MNHEY and SVGAGI. V gave up 5 bases and J gave up 3 bases; unmatched junction bases: 15. The CDR3 reads CASSNTSRLAAMTDTQYF. The CDR3 DNA is TGTGCCAGCAGTAACACATCAAGACTAGCGGCTATGACAGATACGCAGTATTTT.

The V and J genes are TRBV6-2 or TRBV6-3 and TRBJ2-1, with unresolved D. CDR1 MNHEY and CDR2 SVGEGT come from the germline V gene. The CDR3 loop spans 15 amino acids. Deletions cut 4 bases from V and 4 bases from J, with 14 bases between. This CDR3 reads CASSWAEGHYNEQFF. The CDR3 DNA sequence: TGTGCCAGCAGTTGGGCGGAAGGGCATTACAATGAGCAGTTCTTC.

This clonotype came up a few times. The CDR3 here is CSASGQGANEQFF. As DNA, the CDR3 is TGCAGCGCCTCGGGACAGGGAGCCAATGAGCAGTTCTTC. This chain links TRBV29-1 with TRBJ2-1; 9 bases fit TRBD1. Trimming removed 7 bases from V and 6 bases from J; junction bases left unmatched: 7. Per the germline V gene, CDR1 is SQVTM and CDR2 is ANQGSEA. This CDR3 contains 13 residues.

This chain links TRBV20-1 with TRBJ2-5; 11 bases fit TRBD2. The J call may be incorrect, as the DNA end agrees better with TRBJ2-7. Germline V gives CDR1 DFQATT, CDR2 SNEGSKA (reference sequence). The CDR3 is made up of 15 amino acids. Written as DNA, the CDR3 is TGCAGTACATCCTCTACTAGCGGGAGAACCCACGAGCAGTACTTC. This encodes CSTSSTSGRTHEQYF.